The 28 T cell receptor beta chains listed next were all sequenced from one sample in a study of blood T cell repertoires in COVID-19. The method was immunoSEQ multiplex PCR; TCRdb's version includes in-frame clones alone and lacks a portion of them. This table has 150,000 to 200,000 clones, 70% to 90% appearing once. What was sequenced was peripheral blood. These receptor sequences come from a human donor with active or convalescent COVID-19. The donor label of this sample is uncertain.

The gene calls are TRBV10-3 and TRBJ2-1; TRBD2 agrees at 11 bases. V trimming: 6 bases; J trimming: 6 bases; junction bases outside the gene matches: 10. This CDR3 comprises 16 residues. The germline V gene has CDR1 ENHRY and CDR2 SYGVKD. In nucleotides, the CDR3 is TGTGCCATCAGCAACACTGGGACTAGCGGTAGCAATGAGCAGTTCTTC. Translated: CAISNTGTSGSNEQFF.

Only a few counts were recorded for this clone. The chain couples TRBV19 to TRBJ2-1, with D possibly being TRBD2 (6 bases). V was pared by 1 base and J by 3 bases, with 13 bases between. Germline CDR1 LNHDA, CDR2 SQIVND (reference sequence). The CDR3 sequence is 16 residues long. The CDR3 spells CASSIVGGLGYNEQFF. The CDR3 DNA reads as TGTGCCAGTAGTATAGTCGGGGGTTTGGGCTACAATGAGCAGTTCTTC.

The J gene is TRBJ2-3, the V gene TRBV6-5; D may be TRBD1 (5 bases). The germline V gene has CDR1 MNHEY and CDR2 SVGAGI. The CDR3 is 14 residues long. Trimming removed 5 bases from V and 0 bases from J, with 9 bases in between. CDR3 DNA: TGTGCCAGCAGTCCTCGACAGAGCACAGATACGCAGTATTTT. Its translation: CASSPRQSTDTQYF.

The chain joins TRBV5-3 to TRBJ2-2; weak D call: TRBD1 (6 bases). TRBV5-3 is filed as an ORF, its function uncertain. This CDR3 has 20 residues. Trimming took off 5 bases at V and 1 base at J, with 27 bases between the two ends. The CDR3 sequence: CARSWTGQPTAWGNTGELFF. CDR3 sequence (DNA): TGTGCCAGAAGTTGGACGGGACAACCGACGGCATGGGGGAACACCGGGGAGCTGTTTTTT.

The rearrangement uses TRBV4-1 and TRBJ2-4; tentative D call: TRBD1 (5 bases). This CDR3 has 17 amino acids. Trimming left V 2 bases short and J 4 bases short, with 18 bases between. Per the germline V gene, CDR1 is MGHRA and CDR2 is YSYEKL. The CDR3 protein is CASSQLGASKGKNIQYF. As DNA, the CDR3 is TGCGCCAGCAGCCAACTTGGGGCCTCCAAGGGTAAAAACATTCAGTACTTC.

V is TRBV6-5 and J is TRBJ2-7, with D perhaps TRBD2 (7 bases). Germline lookup yields CDR1 MNHEY and CDR2 SVGAGI. This CDR3 contains 16 residues. Trimming cost V 0 bases and J 1 base, with 13 bases left between them. The CDR3 bases are TGTGCCAGCAGTTACTCGCGAGGGGGGGGTTCCTACGAGCAGTACTTC. Protein sequence: CASSYSRGGGSYEQYF.

CDR3 nucleotide sequence: TGTGCCAGCAGCTTCGACTGGTACCAAGAGACCCAGTACTTC. Translated: CASSFDWYQETQYF. The gene calls are TRBV7-2 and TRBJ2-5; D not resolved. This CDR3 has 14 amino acids. V gave up 3 bases and J gave up 0 bases, with 8 bases separating them. Per germline, CDR1 SGHTA and CDR2 FQGNSA. Full variable domain (missing parts from reference TRBV7-2 and TRBJ2-5): GAGVSQSPSNKVTEKGKDVELRCDPISGHTALYWYRQSLGQGLEFLIYFQGNSAPDKSGLPSDRFSAERTGGSVSTLTIQRTQQEDSAVYLCASSFDWYQETQYFGPGTRLLVL.

The rearrangement joins TRBV7-6 to TRBJ1-2; D gene unclear. This CDR3 has 14 residues. Germline loops: CDR1 SGHVS, CDR2 FNYEAQ. Trimming took 9 bases from V and 8 from J, leaving 22 bases between them. The CDR3 DNA is TGTGCCAGTTCCACCATCGCCGGGGAAAAAGGCTACACCTTC. Its protein is CASSTIAGEKGYTF.

The chain has TRBV9 and TRBJ2-7; 7 positions match TRBD1. Germline V gives CDR1 SGDLS, CDR2 YYNGEE. This CDR3 has 15 residues. With 3 bases clipped from V and 0 bases from J, the junction kept 6 bases outside the gene matches. CDR3 region: CASSASTGVSYEQYF. Here the CDR3 DNA reads TGTGCCAGCAGCGCATCAACAGGGGTCTCCTACGAGCAGTACTTC.

This clone has only one observation. V is TRBV15 and J is TRBJ1-2; D is unclear. The V gene lost 4 bases and the J gene lost 3 bases, with 9 bases spanning the gap. Germline CDR1 reads LNHNV; CDR2 reads YYDKDF (reference sequence). The CDR3 runs 13 residues. CDR3 amino acids: CATSTGSDYGYTF. DNA for the CDR3: TGTGCCACCAGCACAGGAAGTGACTATGGCTACACCTTC. Variable domain in full (rest from reference TRBV15 and TRBJ1-2): DAMVIQNPRYQVTQFGKPVTLSCSQTLNHNVMYWYQQKSSQAPKLLFHYYDKDFNNEADTPDNFQSRRPNTSFCFLDIRSPGLGDTAMYLCATSTGSDYGYTFGSGTRLTVV.

The rearrangement links TRBV30 to TRBJ2-1; possibly TRBD1 for D (5 bases). V lost 0 bases, J lost 4 bases, and 7 bases lay in between. Per germline, CDR1 GTSNPN and CDR2 SVGIG (reference sequence). The CDR3 totals 13 residues. The CDR3 DNA follows: TGTGCCTGGAGTGTTCAGGGATACAATGAGCAGTTCTTC. This codes for CAWSVQGYNEQFF.

CDR3 sequence (DNA): TGTGCCAGCAGTCCCCTGTACATCATGAACACTGAAGCTTTCTTT. Its protein product is CASSPLYIMNTEAFF. This chain joins TRBV7-2 and TRBJ1-1; no definite D call. CDR1 is SGHTA, CDR2 FQGNSA, per germline. V was pared by 6 bases and J by 0 bases, with 14 bases between. CDR3 length: 15 residues.

The chain is built from TRBV4-1 and TRBJ2-3, with D maybe TRBD2 (5 bases). CDR3 length: 14 residues. Germline V lookup: CDR1 MGHRA, CDR2 YSYEKL. V was pared by 0 bases and J by 13 bases, with 17 bases between. CDR3 nucleotides: TGCGCCAGCAGCCAAGAGACTACCCCACGTTTAAAGTATTTT. Translating it yields CASSQETTPRLKYF.

This chain links TRBV11-3 with TRBJ2-7; 8 bases map to TRBD2. Trimming removed 2 bases from V and 5 bases from J; junction bases left unmatched: 5. This CDR3 comprises 14 residues. In germline, CDR1 is SGHNT, CDR2 YENEEA. The CDR3 DNA reads TGTGCCAGCAGCTTAAGCGGGGGAAACCACGAGCAGTACTTC. Translation gives CASSLSGGNHEQYF.

J is TRBJ2-3 and V is TRBV6-5, with D perhaps matching TRBD1 (6 bases). CDR3 length equals 13 residues. Germline CDR1 is MNHEY and CDR2 is SVGAGI. V lost 5 bases, J lost 1 base, and 7 bases lay in between. The CDR3: CASSPGGTDTQYF. The DNA of the CDR3 is TGTGCCAGCAGTCCAGGGGGCACAGATACGCAGTATTTT.

This chain joins TRBV6-5 and TRBJ2-1, with 7 nucleotides matching TRBD2. The J segment lost 3 bases and the V segment lost 6 bases, leaving 5 bases of the junction unmatched. CDR1 is MNHEY and CDR2 is SVGAGI in the germline V gene. This CDR3 is built from 14 residues. CDR3 DNA: TGTGCCAGCAGGGTTAGCGGGCGCTACAATGAGCAGTTCTTC. Encoded protein: CASRVSGRYNEQFF.

This chain connects TRBV6-2 or TRBV6-3 to TRBJ2-7, with TRBD1 matching 9 bases. V shed 5 bases and J 5 bases; nucleotides not matched to a gene: 7. This CDR3 is built from 14 residues. The germline V gene encodes CDR1 MNHEY and CDR2 SVGEGT. The DNA of the CDR3 is TGTGCCAGCAGTATACAGGGGGCGTCCCACGAGCAGTACTTC. Its translation: CASSIQGASHEQYF.

This clone occurred once. V is TRBV7-9 and J is TRBJ1-1, with TRBD1 identical over 10 bases. V was clipped by 1 base and J by 5 bases; unmatched bases: 10. The CDR3 is 17 amino acids. Germline V gene lookup returns CDR1 SEHNR and CDR2 FQNEAQ (reference sequence). For the CDR3, the DNA is TGTGCCAGCAGCTTAGGACAGGGGGCGAAGGTTGGGACTGAAGCTTTCTTT. This gives the protein CASSLGQGAKVGTEAFF.

The DNA for the CDR3 is TGTGCCAGCAGCCGCCCCAAAGCGCCTCAGTTCTTC. This encodes CASSRPKAPQFF. The chain links TRBV7-2 to TRBJ2-1, with D uncertain. CDR1 and CDR2 (germline): SGHTA, FQGNSA. The CDR3 length is 12 residues. V was shortened by 5 bases and J by 13 bases, with 15 bases between the two germline ends.

The CDR3 coding sequence is TGTGCCAGCACTTCCGGGACTACCTACGAGCAGTACTTC. Residues: CASTSGTTYEQYF. This sequence joins TRBV28 and TRBJ2-7; the match to TRBD2 covers 7 bases. This CDR3 has 13 residues. With V trimmed by 7 bases and J by 2 bases, 5 bases remained unmatched. CDR1 is MDHEN and CDR2 is SYDVKM in the germline V gene.

The gene calls are TRBV27 and TRBJ2-1, with 8 bases lining up with TRBD2. This CDR3 is 15 amino acids long. Unmatched junction bases numbered 8, after V lost 3 bases and J lost 7 bases. Germline loops: CDR1 MNHEY, CDR2 SMNVEV (reference sequence). The chain's CDR3 is CASSLWSGRGNEQFF. CDR3 in DNA: TGTGCCAGCAGTTTGTGGAGCGGGAGAGGGAATGAGCAGTTCTTC.

The V gene is TRBV6-5, the J gene TRBJ1-6; no clear D. CDR1 MNHEY and CDR2 SVGAGI come from the germline V gene. The CDR3 runs 12 residues. V dropped 7 bases and J dropped 7 bases, with 8 bases sitting between them. The CDR3 region is CASIRRNSPLHF. CDR3 nucleotide sequence: TGTGCCAGCATCAGGAGGAATTCACCCCTCCACTTT.

The rearrangement uses TRBV30 and TRBJ1-6; D remains ambiguous. Germline CDR1 and CDR2: GTSNPN and SVGIG (reference sequence). V was shortened by 2 bases and J by 4 bases, with 15 bases between the two germline ends. The CDR3 covers 16 residues. The CDR3 spells CAWSPRGRGYNSPLHF. CDR3 coding DNA: TGTGCCTGGAGTCCTCGCGGCCGAGGGTATAATTCACCCCTCCACTTT.

The chain combines TRBV2 with TRBJ2-2; 8 bases match TRBD2. Per the germline V gene, CDR1 is SNHLY and CDR2 is FYNNEI. V dropped 7 bases and J dropped 1; count of bases not matched to a gene: 5. The CDR3 is 15 amino acids. The chain's CDR3 is CASTETSGNTGELFF. The CDR3 coding sequence is TGTGCCAGCACGGAAACTAGCGGGAACACCGGGGAGCTGTTTTTT.

The sample holds a few counts of this clone. This chain joins TRBV13 and TRBJ1-3; 7 bases fit TRBD1. Germline assignment: CDR1 PRHDT and CDR2 FYEKMQ (reference sequence). With 2 bases clipped from V and 8 bases from J, the junction kept 6 bases outside the gene matches. CDR3 length: 14 residues. This CDR3 reads CASSLRQGGYTIYF. The CDR3 DNA sequence: TGTGCCAGCAGCTTACGACAGGGAGGATACACCATATATTTT.

This chain uses TRBV6-1 with TRBJ2-7; 8 bases fit TRBD2. The junction had 5 bases not matched to a gene; V was cut back by 4 bases and J by 0 bases. The CDR3 extends over 15 amino acids. The germline gives CDR1 MNHNS, CDR2 SASEGT. The CDR3 region has the DNA TGTGCCAGCAGTGGAGCGGGAGCCAGCTCCTACGAGCAGTACTTC. As protein: CASSGAGASSYEQYF.

The genes are TRBV29-1 and TRBJ2-7; 12 positions match TRBD2. CDR1 is SQVTM, CDR2 ANQGSEA, per germline. The CDR3 covers 15 residues. The V gene end was trimmed by 7 bases and the J gene end by 2 bases; junction bases not matched to a gene: 9. The CDR3 sequence is CSGWTSGTPTYEQYF. The CDR3 DNA reads as TGCAGCGGATGGACTAGCGGGACACCTACCTACGAGCAGTACTTC.

The chain uses TRBV6-2 or TRBV6-3 and TRBJ2-7, with a possible D match to TRBD2 (6 bases). Germline V gene sequence: CDR1 MNHEY, CDR2 SVGEGT. V lost 4 bases, J lost 1 base, and 20 bases lay in between. The CDR3 is 17 residues long. The CDR3, as DNA: TGTGCCAGCAGTTCCATAATGACTAGTCCCAGTTCCTACGAGCAGTACTTC. As protein: CASSSIMTSPSSYEQYF.